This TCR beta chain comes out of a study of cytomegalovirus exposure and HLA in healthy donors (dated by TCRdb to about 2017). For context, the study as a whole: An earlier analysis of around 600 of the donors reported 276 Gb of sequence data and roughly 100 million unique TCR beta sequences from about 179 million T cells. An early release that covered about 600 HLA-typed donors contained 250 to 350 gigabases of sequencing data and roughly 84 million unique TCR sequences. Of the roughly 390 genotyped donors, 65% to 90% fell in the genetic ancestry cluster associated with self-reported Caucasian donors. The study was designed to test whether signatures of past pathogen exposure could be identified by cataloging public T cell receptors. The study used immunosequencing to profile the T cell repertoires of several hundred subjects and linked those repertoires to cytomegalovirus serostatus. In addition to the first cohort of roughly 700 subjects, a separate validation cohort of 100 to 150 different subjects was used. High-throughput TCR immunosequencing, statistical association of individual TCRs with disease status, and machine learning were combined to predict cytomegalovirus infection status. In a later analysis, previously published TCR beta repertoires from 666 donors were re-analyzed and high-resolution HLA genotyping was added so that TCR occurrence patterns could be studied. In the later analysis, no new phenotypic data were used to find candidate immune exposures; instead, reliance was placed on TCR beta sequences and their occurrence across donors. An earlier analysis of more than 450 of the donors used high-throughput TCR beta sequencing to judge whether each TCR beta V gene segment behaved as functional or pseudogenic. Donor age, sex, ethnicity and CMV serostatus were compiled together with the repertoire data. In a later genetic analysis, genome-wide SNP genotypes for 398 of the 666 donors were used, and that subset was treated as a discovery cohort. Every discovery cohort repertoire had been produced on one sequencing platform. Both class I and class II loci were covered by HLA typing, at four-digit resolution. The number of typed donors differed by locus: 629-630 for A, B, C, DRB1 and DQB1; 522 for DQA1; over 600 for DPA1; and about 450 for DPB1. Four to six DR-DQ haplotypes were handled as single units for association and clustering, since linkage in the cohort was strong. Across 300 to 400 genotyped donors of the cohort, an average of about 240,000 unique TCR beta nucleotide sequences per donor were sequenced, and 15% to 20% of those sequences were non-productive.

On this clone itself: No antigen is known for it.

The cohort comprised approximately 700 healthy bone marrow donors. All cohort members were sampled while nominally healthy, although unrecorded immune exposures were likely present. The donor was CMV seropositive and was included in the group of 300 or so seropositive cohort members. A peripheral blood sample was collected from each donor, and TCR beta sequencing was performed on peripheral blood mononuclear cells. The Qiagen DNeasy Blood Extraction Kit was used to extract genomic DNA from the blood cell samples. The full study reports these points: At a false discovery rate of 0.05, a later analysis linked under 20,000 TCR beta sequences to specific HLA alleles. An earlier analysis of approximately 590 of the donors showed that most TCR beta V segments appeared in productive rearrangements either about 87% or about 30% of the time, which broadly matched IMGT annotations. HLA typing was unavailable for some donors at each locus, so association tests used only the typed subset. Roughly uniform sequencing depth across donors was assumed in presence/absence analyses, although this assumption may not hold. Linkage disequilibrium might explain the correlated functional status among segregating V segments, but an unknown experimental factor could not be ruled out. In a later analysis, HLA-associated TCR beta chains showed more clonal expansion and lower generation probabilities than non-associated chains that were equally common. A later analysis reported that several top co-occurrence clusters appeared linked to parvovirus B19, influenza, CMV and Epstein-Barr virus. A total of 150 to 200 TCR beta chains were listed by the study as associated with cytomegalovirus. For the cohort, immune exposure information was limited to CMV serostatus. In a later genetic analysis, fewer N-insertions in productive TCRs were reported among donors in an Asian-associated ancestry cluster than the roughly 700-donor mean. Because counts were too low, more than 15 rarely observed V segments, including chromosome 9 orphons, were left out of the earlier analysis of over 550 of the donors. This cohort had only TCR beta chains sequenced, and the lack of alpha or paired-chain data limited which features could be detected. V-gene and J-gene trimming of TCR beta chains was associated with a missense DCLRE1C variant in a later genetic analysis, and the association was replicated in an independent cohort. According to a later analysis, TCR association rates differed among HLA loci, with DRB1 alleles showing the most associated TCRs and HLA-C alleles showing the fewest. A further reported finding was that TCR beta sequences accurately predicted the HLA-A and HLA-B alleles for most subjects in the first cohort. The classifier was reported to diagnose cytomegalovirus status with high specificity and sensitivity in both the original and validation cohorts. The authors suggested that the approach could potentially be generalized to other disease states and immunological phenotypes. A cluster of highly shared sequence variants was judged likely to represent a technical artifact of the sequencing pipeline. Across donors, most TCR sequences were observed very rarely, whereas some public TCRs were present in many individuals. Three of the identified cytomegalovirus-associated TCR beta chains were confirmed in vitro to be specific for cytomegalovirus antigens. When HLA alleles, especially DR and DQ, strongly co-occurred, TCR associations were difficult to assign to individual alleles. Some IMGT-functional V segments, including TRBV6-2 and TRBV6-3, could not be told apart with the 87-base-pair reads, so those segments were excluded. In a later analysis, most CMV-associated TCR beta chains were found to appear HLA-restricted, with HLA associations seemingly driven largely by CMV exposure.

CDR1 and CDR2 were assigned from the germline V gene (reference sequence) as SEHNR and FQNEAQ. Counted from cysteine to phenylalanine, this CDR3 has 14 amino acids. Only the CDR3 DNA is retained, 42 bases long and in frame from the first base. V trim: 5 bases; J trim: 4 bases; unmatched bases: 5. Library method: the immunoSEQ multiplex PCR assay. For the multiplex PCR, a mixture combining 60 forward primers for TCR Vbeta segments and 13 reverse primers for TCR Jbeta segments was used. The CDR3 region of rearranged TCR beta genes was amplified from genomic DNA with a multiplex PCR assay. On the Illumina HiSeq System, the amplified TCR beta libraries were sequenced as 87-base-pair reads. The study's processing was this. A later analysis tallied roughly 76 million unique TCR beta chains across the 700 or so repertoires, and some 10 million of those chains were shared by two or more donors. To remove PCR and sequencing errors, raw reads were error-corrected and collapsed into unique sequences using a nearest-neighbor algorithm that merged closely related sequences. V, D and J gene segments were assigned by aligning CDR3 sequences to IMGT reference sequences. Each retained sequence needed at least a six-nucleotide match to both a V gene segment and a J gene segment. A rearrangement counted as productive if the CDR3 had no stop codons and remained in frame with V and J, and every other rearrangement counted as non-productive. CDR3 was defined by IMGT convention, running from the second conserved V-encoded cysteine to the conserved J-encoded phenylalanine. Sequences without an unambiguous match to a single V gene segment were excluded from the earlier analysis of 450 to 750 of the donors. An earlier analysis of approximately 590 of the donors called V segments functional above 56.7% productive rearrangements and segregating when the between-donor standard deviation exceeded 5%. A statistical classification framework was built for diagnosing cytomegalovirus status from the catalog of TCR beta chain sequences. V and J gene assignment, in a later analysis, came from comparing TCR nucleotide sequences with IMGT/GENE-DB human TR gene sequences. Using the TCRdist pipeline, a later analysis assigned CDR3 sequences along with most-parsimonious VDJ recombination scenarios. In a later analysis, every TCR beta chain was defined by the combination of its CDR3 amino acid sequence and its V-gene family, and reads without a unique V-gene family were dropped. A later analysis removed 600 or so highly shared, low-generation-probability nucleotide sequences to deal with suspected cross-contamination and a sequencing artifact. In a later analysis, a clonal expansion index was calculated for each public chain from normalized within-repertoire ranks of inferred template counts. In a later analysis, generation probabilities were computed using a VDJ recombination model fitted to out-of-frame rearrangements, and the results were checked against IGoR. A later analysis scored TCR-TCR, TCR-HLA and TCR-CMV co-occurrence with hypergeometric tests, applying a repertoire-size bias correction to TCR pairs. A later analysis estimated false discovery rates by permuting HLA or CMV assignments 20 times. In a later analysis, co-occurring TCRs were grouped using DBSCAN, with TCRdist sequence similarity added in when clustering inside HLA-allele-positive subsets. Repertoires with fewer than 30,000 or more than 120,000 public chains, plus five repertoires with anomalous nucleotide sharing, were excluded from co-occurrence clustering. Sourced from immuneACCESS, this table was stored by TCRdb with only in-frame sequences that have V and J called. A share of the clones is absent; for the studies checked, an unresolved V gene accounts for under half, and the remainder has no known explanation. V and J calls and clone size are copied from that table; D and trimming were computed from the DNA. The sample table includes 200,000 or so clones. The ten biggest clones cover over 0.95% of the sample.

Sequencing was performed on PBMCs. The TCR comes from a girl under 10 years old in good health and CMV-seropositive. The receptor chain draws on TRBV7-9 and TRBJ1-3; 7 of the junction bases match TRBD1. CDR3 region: CASSVTGAGNTIYF. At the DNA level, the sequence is TGTGCCAGCAGCGTAACAGGGGCAGGAAACACCATATATTTT.